This is a list of T cell receptor beta chains from one sample in a study of a mutant IDH1 vaccine in newly diagnosed glioma. Here immunoSEQ multiplex PCR was the method, and the copy in TCRdb shows in-frame clones only, minus some. This table has 35,000 to 45,000 clones, 83% appearing once. No antigens are known for them. This specimen was PBMCs, taken from a glioma patient whose treatment included an IDH1 peptide vaccine. These receptors came from a woman aged 45-65 years with glioma. CDR3s leave out the opening cysteine and the closing phenylalanine or tryptophan.

CDR3: ASSDPYEQY; V: TRBV6-1; J: TRBJ2-7
CDR3: ASSLTAGADTQY; V: TRBV18; J: TRBJ2-3
CDR3: ASSIGQGPLSPLH; V: TRBV19; J: TRBJ1-6
CDR3: AWSRAVRADTQY; V: TRBV30; J: TRBJ2-3
CDR3: ASSFSSGGAETQY; V: TRBV7-3; J: TRBJ2-5
CDR3: SVTIKDEAF; V: TRBV20-1; J: TRBJ1-1
CDR3: ASSRGLDEQY; V: TRBV6-5; J: TRBJ2-7
CDR3: ASTPPGTGNTEAF; V: TRBV6-5; J: TRBJ1-1
CDR3: ASSYSIPGGMETQY; V: TRBV6-5; J: TRBJ2-5
CDR3: ASSVTLTGELF; V: TRBV9; J: TRBJ2-2
CDR3: ASSCGTGGCGYT; V: TRBV5-1; J: TRBJ1-2
CDR3: ASSFLSNYGYT; V: TRBV7-2; J: TRBJ1-2
CDR3: ATSRDRGKEEKLF; V: TRBV15; J: TRBJ1-4
CDR3: ASSPESSGGAGPYNEQF; V: TRBV18; J: TRBJ2-1
CDR3: ASSSIFKEDGYGYT; V: TRBV7-2; J: TRBJ1-2
CDR3: ASNQGAGNTIY; V: TRBV9; J: TRBJ1-3